One and the same sample provided the 24 T cell receptor beta chains below, sequenced in a study of T cells after somatic rescue of genetic block. Libraries were prepared by immunoSEQ multiplex PCR; TCRdb keeps only in-frame clonotypes and omits some of them. The profile shows tens of thousands of clones, approximately 96% of them singletons. What was sequenced was peripheral blood mononuclear cells (PBMCs). These TCRs come from a child under two years old.

Regarding this clone: The identical CDR3 is also encoded by other nucleotide sequences in the sample. The chain is built from TRBV9 and TRBJ2-7, with TRBD2 matching over 13 bases. V dropped 0 bases and J dropped 3; count of bases not matched to a gene: 0. CDR1 and CDR2 (germline): SGDLS, YYNGEE. The CDR3 is 15 amino acids. The CDR3 DNA is TGTGCCAGCAGCGTAGGGACTAGCGGGAGCTACGAGCAGTACTTC. Its translation: CASSVGTSGSYEQYF.

The V and J genes are TRBV4-2 and TRBJ1-2; 9 positions match TRBD1. This CDR3 has 15 residues. V shed 4 bases, J shed 5 bases, and the junction held 8 bases outside the gene matches. Germline lookup yields CDR1 LGHNA and CDR2 YNFKEQ. CDR3 sequence: CASSPRPGQGYGYTF. CDR3 in DNA: TGTGCCAGCAGCCCACGTCCGGGACAGGGTTATGGCTACACCTTC.

The genes are TRBV6-6 and TRBJ1-1; a weak D match, TRBD1 (5 bases). The V end was cut by 0 bases, the J end by 2 bases, with 10 bases between. Germline V gives CDR1 MNHNY, CDR2 SVGAGI (reference sequence). The CDR3 length is 15 residues. The CDR3 region is CASSYSKQGNTEAFF. The CDR3 DNA sequence: TGTGCCAGCAGTTACTCGAAGCAGGGAAACACTGAAGCTTTCTTT.

This chain uses TRBV21-1 with TRBJ1-2; TRBD1, the D gene given by the table, was not confirmed from the DNA. TRBV21-1 counts as a pseudogene. This CDR3 has 13 amino acids. The CDR3 sequence is CASSKEGAAGYTF. CDR3 sequence (DNA): TGTGCCAGCAGCAAAGAAGGGGCAGCTGGCTACACCTTC.

The chain employs TRBV19 and TRBJ1-5; D ambiguous. The CDR3 has 16 amino acids. The germline V gene encodes CDR1 LNHDA and CDR2 SQIVND (reference sequence). With 3 bases removed from V and 2 bases from J, the gap between germline ends came to 14 bases. The CDR3 is CASSMAGAWGNQPQHF. As DNA, the CDR3 is TGTGCCAGTAGTATGGCCGGAGCCTGGGGCAATCAGCCCCAGCATTTT.

This rearrangement joins TRBV4-1 to TRBJ1-2, with D possibly TRBD1 on 5 matching bases. CDR3 length equals 15 residues. V was pared by 4 bases and J by 0 bases, with 12 bases between. The germline V gene has CDR1 MGHRA and CDR2 YSYEKL. CDR3 sequence (DNA): TGCGCCAGCAGCCGACTGGACACCTCTAACTATGGCTACACCTTC. It translates to CASSRLDTSNYGYTF.

V gene TRBV27 combines with J gene TRBJ2-1; 12 nucleotides agree with TRBD1. CDR1 and CDR2 (germline): MNHEY, SMNVEV (reference sequence). The CDR3 extends over 15 amino acids. Trimming cost V 3 bases and J 8 bases; bases outside gene matches: 5. CDR3 amino acids: CASSLWDRGLDEQFF. As DNA, the CDR3 is TGTGCCAGCAGTTTGTGGGACAGGGGGCTAGATGAGCAGTTCTTC.

This rearrangement joins TRBV6-5 to TRBJ2-2; 8 bases are shared with TRBD1. Germline V gene sequence: CDR1 MNHEY, CDR2 SVGAGI. The J segment lost 7 bases and the V segment lost 0 bases, leaving 7 bases of the junction unmatched. This CDR3 contains 16 residues. The CDR3 bases are TGTGCCAGCAGTTACTCGAGAGCAGGGACAGGCGGGGAGCTGTTTTTT. It translates to CASSYSRAGTGGELFF.

As to this clone: Other DNA sequences in this specimen translate into the identical CDR3. The V and J genes are TRBV6-5 and TRBJ1-2, with D perhaps TRBD1 (5 bases). V was trimmed by 0 bases and J by 4 bases, leaving 6 bases between them. The CDR3 consists of 13 residues. CDR1 and CDR2 from the germline V gene are MNHEY and SVGAGI. The CDR3 loop is CASSYSGGYGYTF. The CDR3 region has the DNA TGTGCCAGCAGTTACTCTGGGGGCTATGGCTACACCTTC.

This clone was counted once. The rearrangement uses TRBV5-6 and TRBJ2-4; TRBD2 matches at 7 bases. V was clipped by 3 bases and J by 3 bases; unmatched bases: 6. The germline V gene has CDR1 SGHDT and CDR2 YYEEEE. The CDR3 contains 15 residues. CDR3 protein: CASSCSREGKNIQYF. CDR3 DNA: TGTGCCAGCAGCTGTTCCAGGGAGGGCAAAAACATTCAGTACTTC.

The chain is built from TRBV9 and TRBJ1-1; maybe TRBD1 (5 bases). Trimming removed 3 bases from V and 2 bases from J, with 8 bases in between. CDR3 length: 13 residues. The germline CDR1 and CDR2 sequences are SGDLS and YYNGEE. CDR3 nucleotide sequence: TGTGCCAGCAGCGGGGGGGTCAACACTGAAGCTTTCTTT. Protein: CASSGGVNTEAFF.

This rearrangement joins TRBV7-4 to TRBJ2-7; D not certain. Germline V gives CDR1 SGHVT, CDR2 SQSDAQ. The CDR3 totals 15 residues. Trimming took 3 bases from V and 1 from J, leaving 13 bases between them. DNA for the CDR3: TGTGCCAGCAGCTTTTCCACCGGGCCTTCCTACGAGCAGTACTTC. It is translated as CASSFSTGPSYEQYF.

The rearrangement links TRBV6-1 to TRBJ2-7, with TRBD1 matching over 7 bases. Germline V gene sequence: CDR1 MNHNS, CDR2 SASEGT. With V trimmed by 4 bases and J by 3 bases, 6 bases remained unmatched. The CDR3 length is 14 residues. CDR3 in amino acids: CASSVLDRDYEQYF. CDR3 nucleotide sequence: TGTGCCAGCAGTGTCCTTGACAGGGACTACGAGCAGTACTTC.

This clone occurred once. This chain links TRBV27 with TRBJ2-7, with D perhaps being TRBD1 or TRBD2 (5 bases each). Between the trimmed V and J ends, which lost 3 bases and 1 base, there was a span of 10 bases. The CDR3 is 14 residues long. CDR1 and CDR2 (germline): MNHEY, SMNVEV (reference sequence). As DNA, the CDR3 is TGTGCCAGCAGTTTCCGGGACGCGTCCTACGAGCAGTACTTC. This translates into CASSFRDASYEQYF.

The rearrangement links TRBV16 to TRBJ2-5; 9 bases agree with TRBD1. The junction had 5 bases not matched to a gene; V was cut back by 3 bases and J by 3 bases. The V gene's germline CDR1 is KGHSY and CDR2 FQNENV. The CDR3 extends over 15 amino acids. The chain's CDR3 is CASSHLGTGKETQYF. CDR3 nucleotide sequence: TGTGCCAGCAGCCACCTGGGGACAGGGAAAGAGACCCAGTACTTC.

V and J are TRBV5-6 and TRBJ2-7; no reliable D call. The V end was cut by 0 bases, the J end by 2 bases, with 9 bases between. The length of the CDR3 is 14 residues. Germline-derived CDR1 and CDR2 are SGHDT and YYEEEE. CDR3 coding DNA: TGTGCCAGCAGCTTGGGGTTGCTGCCCTACGAGCAGTACTTC. It specifies CASSLGLLPYEQYF.

The V call is TRBV6-6, the J call TRBJ1-2, with 8 bases fitting TRBD1. CDR3 length equals 13 residues. J gave up 7 bases and V 4 bases, and 5 bases lay outside the gene matches. The germline gives CDR1 MNHNY, CDR2 SVGAGI (reference sequence). Here the CDR3 DNA reads TGTGCCAGCAGTTTTGGACAGGGACGTGGCTACACCTTC. Its protein is CASSFGQGRGYTF.

DNA for the CDR3: TGTGCCAGCAGTGAAGCTGAGACCCAGTACTTC. It yields the protein CASSEAETQYF. The chain links TRBV2 to TRBJ2-5; D is ambiguous. The CDR3 is made up of 11 amino acids. Trimming left V 0 bases short and J 5 bases short, with 1 base between. The germline V gene has CDR1 SNHLY and CDR2 FYNNEI.

The chain combines TRBV5-4 with TRBJ1-6; D gene unclear. Looked up from germline, CDR1 is SGHNT and CDR2 is YYREEE (reference sequence). The CDR3 totals 14 residues. V gave up 0 bases and J gave up 5 bases, with 6 bases separating them. The DNA of the CDR3 is TGTGCCAGCAGCTTGGAGGGCAATAATTCACCCCTCCACTTT. The encoded protein is CASSLEGNNSPLHF.

This clone was observed once. The chain links TRBV7-9 to TRBJ2-7; tentatively, D is TRBD2 (5 bases). CDR3 length: 14 residues. The germline gives CDR1 SEHNR, CDR2 FQNEAQ (reference sequence). Trimming shortened V by 5 bases and J by 0 bases, and 11 bases separated the two germline ends. The DNA for the CDR3 is TGTGCCAGCAGCACATCGGGAAGCTCCTACGAGCAGTACTTC. Translation gives CASSTSGSSYEQYF.

This chain uses TRBV27 with TRBJ1-3, with 10 bases fitting TRBD1. Germline CDR1 is MNHEY and CDR2 is SMNVEV (reference sequence). The trim removed 2 bases at V and 2 bases at J, leaving 0 bases unmatched. This CDR3 is 15 amino acids long. CDR3 in DNA: TGTGCCAGCAGTTTAGGACAGGGGGCTGGAAACACCATATATTTT. Translating it yields CASSLGQGAGNTIYF.

This chain links TRBV19 with TRBJ1-5; 8 bases are shared with TRBD1. This CDR3 comprises 16 residues. The germline gives CDR1 LNHDA, CDR2 SQIVND (reference sequence). With V trimmed by 4 bases and J by 2 bases, 7 bases remained unmatched. The CDR3 here is CASSRTDRGRNQPQHF. Written as DNA, the CDR3 is TGTGCCAGTAGTAGAACTGACAGGGGTCGCAATCAGCCCCAGCATTTT. Variable domain in full (rest from reference TRBV19 and TRBJ1-5): DGGITQSPKYLFRKEGQNVTLSCEQNLNHDAMYWYRQDPGQGLRLIYYSQIVNDFQKGDIAEGYSVSREKKESFPLTVTSAQKNPTAFYLCASSRTDRGRNQPQHFGDGTRLSIL.

This clone was counted only a few times. V and J are TRBV7-9 and TRBJ1-1, with D tentatively TRBD1 (5 bases). The CDR3 contains 12 residues. CDR1 is SEHNR, CDR2 FQNEAQ, per germline (reference sequence). Trimming cost V 8 bases and J 4 bases, with 11 bases left between them. DNA for the CDR3: TGTGCCAGCGGGGGTGGCAGCACTGAAGCTTTCTTT. Protein product: CASGGGSTEAFF.

The rearrangement links TRBV5-1 to TRBJ2-2; unclear D gene. Germline-derived CDR1 and CDR2 are SGHRS and YFSETQ. Trimming pared 0 bases from V and 1 base from J, leaving 4 bases between. This CDR3 comprises 14 residues. CDR3 coding DNA: TGCGCCAGCAGCTTGGGCGGGAACACCGGGGAGCTGTTTTTT. The encoded protein is CASSLGGNTGELFF.